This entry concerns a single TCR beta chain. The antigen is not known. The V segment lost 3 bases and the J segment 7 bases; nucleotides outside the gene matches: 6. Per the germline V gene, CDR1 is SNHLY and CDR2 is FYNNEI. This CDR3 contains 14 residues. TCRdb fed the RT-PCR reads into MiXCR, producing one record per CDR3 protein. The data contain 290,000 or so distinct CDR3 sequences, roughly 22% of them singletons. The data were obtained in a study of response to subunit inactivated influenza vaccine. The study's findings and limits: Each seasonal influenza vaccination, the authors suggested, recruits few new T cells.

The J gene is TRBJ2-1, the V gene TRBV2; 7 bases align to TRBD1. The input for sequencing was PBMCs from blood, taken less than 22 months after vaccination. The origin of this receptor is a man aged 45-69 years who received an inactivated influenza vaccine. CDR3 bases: TGTGCCAGCAGTGACTGGGACAGAAGAAATGAGCAGTTCTTC. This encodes CASSDWDRRNEQFF.